This T cell receptor beta chain was recovered during a study of T cell responses to AZD1222 COVID-19 vaccine. V gave up 5 bases and J gave up 3 bases, with 15 bases separating them. This CDR3 has 14 amino acids. Germline V gene sequence: CDR1 SGHTS, CDR2 YDEGEE. This table comes from immunoSEQ multiplex PCR, and its TCRdb copy is limited to in-frame clones, with some not included. The sample yields 100,000 or so clones, about 87% seen once. Remarks on this clone: What it binds is unknown.

Study-level findings and limits: No repertoire was sampled before or during the peak T cell response, only after it. Donors, mostly white British, included more females; clonal diversity was possibly underestimated.

This specimen consisted of peripheral blood, obtained on day 0 of AZD1222 vaccination. This receptor was identified in an adult in good health. The gene calls are TRBV5-8 and TRBJ2-7; D assignment may be TRBD1 or TRBD2 (6 bases each). This CDR3 reads CASRGGGGVYEQYF. The CDR3 bases are TGTGCCAGCAGGGGGGGCGGCGGAGTCTACGAGCAGTACTTC.